This TCR beta chain is from a study of T cells in tumors after PD-1 blockade. Repertoires were generated with immunoSEQ multiplex PCR, while TCRdb's copy carries only in-frame clones and drops some. The repertoire holds tens of thousands of clones, with roughly 70% as singletons. The CDR3 consists of 14 residues. Losses at the gene ends were 3 bases for V and 3 bases for J; bases not matched to a gene: 0. Germline V gene sequence: CDR1 SGHKS, CDR2 YYEKEE (reference sequence). The rearrangement links TRBV5-5 to TRBJ2-1; the match to TRBD1 covers 10 bases. The receptor comes from a human donor with basal cell carcinoma. The sequenced sample was PBMCs, obtained after anti-PD-1 treatment. The CDR3 protein is CASSWDRGYNEQFF. As DNA, the CDR3 is TGTGCCAGCAGCTGGGACAGGGGCTACAATGAGCAGTTCTTC.